One TCR beta chain is described in this entry. Its antigen is as yet unknown. The V and J ends lost 5 bases and 5 bases, in that order; junction bases with no gene match: 7. The CDR3 has 16 residues. Germline values: CDR1 SGHNT, CDR2 YENEEA. The data derive from a study of cytomegalovirus exposure and HLA in healthy donors. Study outcomes and limitations: A list of roughly 180 TCR beta chains associated with cytomegalovirus was given. In vitro testing confirmed a few CMV-associated chains as specific for CMV antigens. Rarity marked most TCR sequences, yet some public TCRs occurred in many donors. According to reports, the classifier identified cytomegalovirus status with high specificity and sensitivity.

Here immunoSEQ multiplex PCR was the method, and the copy in TCRdb shows in-frame clones only, minus some. Of 350,000 or so clones listed, roughly 88% were seen once; the top ten hold around 0.84%. The chain recombines TRBV11-3 with TRBJ2-1; 12 bases are a match to TRBD2. The sample comprised PBMCs. The clonotype comes from a woman aged 18-29 years in good health and CMV-seronegative. The CDR3 region has the DNA TGTGCCAGCAGCAGAGGGACTAGCGGGCATCACAATGAGCAGTTCTTC. Protein sequence: CASSRGTSGHHNEQFF.